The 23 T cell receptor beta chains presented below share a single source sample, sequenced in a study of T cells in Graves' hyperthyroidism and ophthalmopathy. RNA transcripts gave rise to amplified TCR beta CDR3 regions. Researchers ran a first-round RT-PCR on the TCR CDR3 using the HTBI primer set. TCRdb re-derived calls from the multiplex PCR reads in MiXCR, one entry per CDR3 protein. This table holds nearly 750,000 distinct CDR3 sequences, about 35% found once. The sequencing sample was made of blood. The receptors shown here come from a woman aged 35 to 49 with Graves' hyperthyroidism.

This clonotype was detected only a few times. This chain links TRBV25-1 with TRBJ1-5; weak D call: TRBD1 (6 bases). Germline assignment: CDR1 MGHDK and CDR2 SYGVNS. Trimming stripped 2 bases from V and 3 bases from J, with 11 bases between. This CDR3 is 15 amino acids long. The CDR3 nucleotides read TGTGCCAGCAGTGAAGGAGGGGGTGACAATCAGCCCCAGCATTTT. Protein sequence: CASSEGGGDNQPQHF.

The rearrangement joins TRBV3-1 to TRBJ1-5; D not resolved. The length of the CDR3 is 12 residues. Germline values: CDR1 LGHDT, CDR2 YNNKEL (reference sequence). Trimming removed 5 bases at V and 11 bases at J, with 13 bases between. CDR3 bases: TGTGCCAGCAGCTACGGGGTAAGGGCCCAGCATTTT. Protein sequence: CASSYGVRAQHF.

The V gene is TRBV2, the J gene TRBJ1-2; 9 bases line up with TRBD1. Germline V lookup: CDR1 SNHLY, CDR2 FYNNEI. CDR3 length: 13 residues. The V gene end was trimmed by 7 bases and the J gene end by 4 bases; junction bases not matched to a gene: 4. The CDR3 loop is CASTGQGVYGYTF. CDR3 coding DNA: TGTGCCAGCACGGGACAGGGCGTCTATGGCTACACCTTC.

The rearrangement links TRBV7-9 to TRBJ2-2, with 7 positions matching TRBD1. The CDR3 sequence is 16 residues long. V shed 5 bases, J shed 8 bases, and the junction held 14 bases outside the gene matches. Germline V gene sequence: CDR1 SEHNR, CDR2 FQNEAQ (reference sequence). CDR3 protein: CASSTSQGQVSGELFF. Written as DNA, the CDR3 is TGTGCCAGCAGCACTTCACAGGGGCAAGTCTCAGGGGAGCTGTTTTTT.

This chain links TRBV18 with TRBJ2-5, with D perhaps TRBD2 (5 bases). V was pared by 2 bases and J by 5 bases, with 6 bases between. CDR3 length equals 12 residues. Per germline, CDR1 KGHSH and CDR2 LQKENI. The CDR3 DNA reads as TGTGCCAGCTCACCATGGGAGGAGACCCAGTACTTC. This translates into CASSPWEETQYF.

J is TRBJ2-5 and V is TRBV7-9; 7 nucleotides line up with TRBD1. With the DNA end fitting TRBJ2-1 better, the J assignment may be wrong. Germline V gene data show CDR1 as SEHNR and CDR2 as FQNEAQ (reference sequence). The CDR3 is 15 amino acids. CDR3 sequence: CASSLIPGGSNEQFF. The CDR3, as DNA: TGTGCCAGCAGCTTAATTCCAGGGGGTAGCAATGAGCAGTTCTTC.

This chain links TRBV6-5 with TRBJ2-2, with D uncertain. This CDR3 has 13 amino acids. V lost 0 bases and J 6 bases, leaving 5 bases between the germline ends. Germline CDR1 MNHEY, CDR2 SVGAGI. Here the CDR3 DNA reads TGTGCCAGCAGTTACTCGAGATCCGGGGAGCTGTTTTTT. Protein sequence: CASSYSRSGELFF.

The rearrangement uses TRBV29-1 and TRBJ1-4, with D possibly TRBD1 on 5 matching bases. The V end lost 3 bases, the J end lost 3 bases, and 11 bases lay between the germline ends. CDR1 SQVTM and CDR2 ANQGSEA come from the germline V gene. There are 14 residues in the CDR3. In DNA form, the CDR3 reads TGCAGCGTTGAGGCCCTAGGGGCTAATGAAAAACTGTTTTTT. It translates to CSVEALGANEKLFF.

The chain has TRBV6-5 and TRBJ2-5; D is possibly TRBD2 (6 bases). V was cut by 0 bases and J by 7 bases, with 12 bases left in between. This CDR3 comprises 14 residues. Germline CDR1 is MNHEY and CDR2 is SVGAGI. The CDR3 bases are TGTGCCAGCAGTTACTCCCTAGGGACTGGGACCCAGTACTTC. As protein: CASSYSLGTGTQYF.

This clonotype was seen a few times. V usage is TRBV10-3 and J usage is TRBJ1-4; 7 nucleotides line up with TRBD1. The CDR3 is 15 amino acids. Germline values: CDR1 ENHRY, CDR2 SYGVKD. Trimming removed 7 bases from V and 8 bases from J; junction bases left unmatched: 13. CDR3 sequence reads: CAIKGARLIREKLFF. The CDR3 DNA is TGTGCCATCAAGGGGGCCAGGTTAATAAGGGAAAAACTGTTTTTT.

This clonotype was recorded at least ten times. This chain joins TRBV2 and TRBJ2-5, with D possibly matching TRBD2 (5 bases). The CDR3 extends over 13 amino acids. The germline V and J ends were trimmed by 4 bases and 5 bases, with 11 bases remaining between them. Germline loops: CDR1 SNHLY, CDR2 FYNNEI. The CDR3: CASSARDAETQYF. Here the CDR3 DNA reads TGTGCCAGCAGTGCGAGGGATGCGGAGACCCAGTACTTC. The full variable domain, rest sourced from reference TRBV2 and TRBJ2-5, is EPEVTQTPSHQVTQMGQEVILRCVPISNHLYFYWYRQILGQKVEFLVSFYNNEISEKSEIFDDQFSVERPDGSNFTLKIRSTKLEDSAMYFCASSARDAETQYFGPGTRLLVL.

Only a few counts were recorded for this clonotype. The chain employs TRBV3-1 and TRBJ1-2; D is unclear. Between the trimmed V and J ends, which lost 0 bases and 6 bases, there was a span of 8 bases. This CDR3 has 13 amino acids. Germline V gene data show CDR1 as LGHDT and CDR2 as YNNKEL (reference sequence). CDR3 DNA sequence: TGTGCCAGCAGCCAAGAATCCGTGAATGGCTACACCTTC. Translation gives CASSQESVNGYTF. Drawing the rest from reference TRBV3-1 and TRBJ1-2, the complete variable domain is DTAVSQTPKYLVTQMGNDKSIKCEQNLGHDTMYWYKQDSKKFLKIMFSYNNKELIINETVPNRFSPKSPDKAHLNLHINSLELGDSAVYFCASSQESVNGYTFGSGTRLTVV.

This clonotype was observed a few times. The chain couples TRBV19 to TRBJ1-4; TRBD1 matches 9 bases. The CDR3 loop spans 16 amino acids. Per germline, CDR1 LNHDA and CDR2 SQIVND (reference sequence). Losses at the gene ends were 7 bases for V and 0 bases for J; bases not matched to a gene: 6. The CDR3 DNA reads TGTGCCAGTATGGACAGGGGAACCGCAACTAATGAAAAACTGTTTTTT. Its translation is CASMDRGTATNEKLFF.

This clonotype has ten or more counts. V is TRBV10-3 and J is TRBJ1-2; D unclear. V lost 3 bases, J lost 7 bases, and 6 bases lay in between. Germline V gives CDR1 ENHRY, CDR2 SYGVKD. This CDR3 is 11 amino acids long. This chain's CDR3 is CAISDQAGYTF. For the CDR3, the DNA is TGTGCCATCAGTGATCAGGCTGGCTACACCTTC.

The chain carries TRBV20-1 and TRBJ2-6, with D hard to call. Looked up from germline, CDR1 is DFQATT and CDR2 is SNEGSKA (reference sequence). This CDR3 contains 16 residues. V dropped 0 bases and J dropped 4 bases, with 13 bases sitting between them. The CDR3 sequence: CSARDPTSGGANVLTF. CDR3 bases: TGCAGTGCTAGAGATCCGACCTCCGGGGGGGCCAACGTCCTGACTTTC.

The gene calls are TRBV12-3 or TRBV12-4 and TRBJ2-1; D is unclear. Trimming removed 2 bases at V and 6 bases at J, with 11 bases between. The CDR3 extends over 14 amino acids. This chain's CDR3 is CASSLLGGLNEQFF. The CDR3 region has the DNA TGTGCCAGCAGTTTATTAGGCGGCCTCAATGAGCAGTTCTTC.

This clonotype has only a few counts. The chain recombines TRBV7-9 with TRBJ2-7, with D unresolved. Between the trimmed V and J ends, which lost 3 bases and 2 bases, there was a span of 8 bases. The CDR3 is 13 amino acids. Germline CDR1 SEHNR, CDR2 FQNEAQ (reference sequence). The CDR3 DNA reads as TGTGCCAGCAGCTTTGGGGAACCCTACGAGCAGTACTTC. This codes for CASSFGEPYEQYF.

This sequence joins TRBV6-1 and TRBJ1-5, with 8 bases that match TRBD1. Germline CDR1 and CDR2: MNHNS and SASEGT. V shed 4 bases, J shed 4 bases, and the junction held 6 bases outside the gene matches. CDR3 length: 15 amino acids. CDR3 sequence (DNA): TGTGCCAGCAGTGGACGGACAGGGCCAAATCAGCCCCAGCATTTT. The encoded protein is CASSGRTGPNQPQHF.

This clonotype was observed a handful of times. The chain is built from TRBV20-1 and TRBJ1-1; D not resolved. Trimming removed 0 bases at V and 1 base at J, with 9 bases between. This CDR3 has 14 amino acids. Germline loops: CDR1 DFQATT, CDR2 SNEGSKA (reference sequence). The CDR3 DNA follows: TGCAGTGCTAGAGAAGAAGGTTGGAACACTGAAGCTTTCTTT. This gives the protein CSAREEGWNTEAFF.

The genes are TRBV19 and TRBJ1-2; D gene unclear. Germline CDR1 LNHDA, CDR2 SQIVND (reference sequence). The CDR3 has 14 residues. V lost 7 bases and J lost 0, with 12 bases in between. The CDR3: CASMRAPTNYGYTF. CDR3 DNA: TGTGCCAGTATGCGCGCTCCTACTAACTATGGCTACACCTTC.

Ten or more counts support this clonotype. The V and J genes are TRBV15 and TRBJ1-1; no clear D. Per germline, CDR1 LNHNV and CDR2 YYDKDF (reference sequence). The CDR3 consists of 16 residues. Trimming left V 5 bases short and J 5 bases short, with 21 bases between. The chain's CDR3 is CATSPITLRGWTEAFF. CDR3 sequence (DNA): TGTGCCACCAGCCCCATTACGCTCCGGGGATGGACTGAAGCTTTCTTT.

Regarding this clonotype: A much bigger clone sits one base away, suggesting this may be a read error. The CDR3 coding sequence is TGTGTCAGCAGCGTAGATCTGAGAGAGACCCAGTACTTC. As protein: CVSSVDLRETQYF. The chain employs TRBV9 and TRBJ2-5; D unresolved. Germline values: CDR1 SGDLS, CDR2 YYNGEE. The CDR3 extends over 13 amino acids. The variable domain in full, completed from reference TRBV9 and TRBJ2-5, reads DSGVTQTPKHLITATGQRVTLRCSPRSGDLSVYWYQQSLDQGLQFLIQYYNGEERAKGNILERFSAQQFPDLHSELNLSSLELGDSALYFCVSSVDLRETQYFGPGTRLLVL.

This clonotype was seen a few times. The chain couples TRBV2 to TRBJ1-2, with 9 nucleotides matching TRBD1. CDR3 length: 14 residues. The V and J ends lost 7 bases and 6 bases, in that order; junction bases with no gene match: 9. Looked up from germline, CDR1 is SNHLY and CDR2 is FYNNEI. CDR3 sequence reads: CASMGQGLNNGYTF. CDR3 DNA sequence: TGTGCCAGCATGGGACAGGGATTGAATAATGGCTACACCTTC.